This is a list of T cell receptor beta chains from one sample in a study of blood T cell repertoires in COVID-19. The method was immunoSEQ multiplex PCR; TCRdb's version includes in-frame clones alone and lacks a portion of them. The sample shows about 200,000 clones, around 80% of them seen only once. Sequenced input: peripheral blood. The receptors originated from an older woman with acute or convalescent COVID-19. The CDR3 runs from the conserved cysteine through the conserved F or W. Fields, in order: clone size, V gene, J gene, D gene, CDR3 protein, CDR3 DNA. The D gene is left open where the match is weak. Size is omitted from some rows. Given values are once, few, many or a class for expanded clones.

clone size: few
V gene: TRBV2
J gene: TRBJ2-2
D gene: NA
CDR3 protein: CASRLGTAGELFF
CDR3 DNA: TGTGCCAGCAGGCTAGGAACGGCCGGGGAGCTGTTTTTT

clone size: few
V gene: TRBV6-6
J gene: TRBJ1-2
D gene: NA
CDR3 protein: CATRGARGYTF
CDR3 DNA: TGTGCAACCCGGGGGGCGCGGGGCTACACCTTC

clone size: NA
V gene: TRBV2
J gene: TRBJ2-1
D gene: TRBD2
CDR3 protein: CASSGTSSGEQFF
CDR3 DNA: TGTGCCAGCAGCGGGACTAGCTCAGGGGAGCAGTTCTTC

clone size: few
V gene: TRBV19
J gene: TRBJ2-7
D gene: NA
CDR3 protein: CASSITARALEQYF
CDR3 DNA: TGTGCCAGTAGTATCACAGCGCGGGCCCTCGAGCAGTACTTC

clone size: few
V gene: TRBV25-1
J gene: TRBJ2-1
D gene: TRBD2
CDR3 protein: CASSSTTSATYNEQFF
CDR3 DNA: TGTGCCAGCAGTTCAACGACTAGCGCTACCTACAATGAGCAGTTCTTC

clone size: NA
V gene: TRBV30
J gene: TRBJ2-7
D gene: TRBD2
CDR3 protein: CAFGQGLAGVEQYF
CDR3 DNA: TGTGCCTTCGGACAGGGACTAGCGGGAGTCGAGCAGTACTTC

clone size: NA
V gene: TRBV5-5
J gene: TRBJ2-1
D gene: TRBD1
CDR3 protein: CASSFRTGVPEQFF
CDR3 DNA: TGTGCCAGCAGCTTTAGGACAGGGGTCCCTGAGCAGTTCTTC

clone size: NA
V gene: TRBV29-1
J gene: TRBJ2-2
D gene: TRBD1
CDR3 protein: CSVGTGSAITGELFF
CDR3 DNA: TGCAGCGTTGGGACAGGCTCGGCAATCACCGGGGAGCTGTTTTTT

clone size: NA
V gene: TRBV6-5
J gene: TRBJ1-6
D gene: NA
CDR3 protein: CASSYQVRSPLHF
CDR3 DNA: TGTGCCAGCAGTTACCAGGTCCGATCACCCCTCCACTTT

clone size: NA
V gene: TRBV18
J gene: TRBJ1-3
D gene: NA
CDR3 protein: CASSPDSVSGNTIYF
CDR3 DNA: TGTGCCAGCTCACCCGACAGTGTCTCTGGAAACACCATATATTTT

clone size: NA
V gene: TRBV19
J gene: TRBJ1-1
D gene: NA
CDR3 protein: CARARGAAEEAFF
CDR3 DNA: TGTGCCAGAGCCCGGGGGGCAGCCGAAGAAGCTTTCTTT

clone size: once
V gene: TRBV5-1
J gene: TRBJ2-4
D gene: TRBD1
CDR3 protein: CASSNGQGADKNIQYF
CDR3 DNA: TGCGCCAGCAGTAACGGACAGGGGGCCGACAAAAACATTCAGTACTTC

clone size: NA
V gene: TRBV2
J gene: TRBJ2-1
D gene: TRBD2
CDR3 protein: CASSGGLAEYNEQFF
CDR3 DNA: TGTGCCAGCAGTGGGGGACTAGCGGAGTACAATGAGCAGTTCTTC

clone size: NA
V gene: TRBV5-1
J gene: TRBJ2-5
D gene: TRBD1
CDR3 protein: CASSAYRDRGQETQYF
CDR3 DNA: TGCGCCAGCAGCGCATACCGGGACAGAGGCCAAGAGACCCAGTACTTC

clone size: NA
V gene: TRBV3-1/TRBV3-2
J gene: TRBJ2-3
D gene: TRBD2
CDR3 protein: CASSRGRASDTQYF
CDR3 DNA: TGTGCCAGCAGCCGCGGGAGGGCCTCAGATACGCAGTATTTT

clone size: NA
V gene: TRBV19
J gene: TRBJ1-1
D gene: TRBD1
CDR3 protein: CASSTRDRAKGAFF
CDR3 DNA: TGTGCCAGTAGTACCCGAGACAGGGCGAAGGGGGCTTTCTTT

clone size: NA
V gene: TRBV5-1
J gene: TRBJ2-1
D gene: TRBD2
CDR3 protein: CASSPGLAGYNEQFF
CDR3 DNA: TGCGCCAGCAGCCCAGGACTAGCGGGCTACAATGAGCAGTTCTTC

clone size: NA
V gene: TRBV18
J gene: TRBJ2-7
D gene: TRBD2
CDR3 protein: CASSPQRTSGGYEQYF
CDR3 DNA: TGTGCCAGCTCACCCCAAAGGACTAGCGGGGGATACGAGCAGTACTTC

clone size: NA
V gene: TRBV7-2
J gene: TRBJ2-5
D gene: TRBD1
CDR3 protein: CASSRDRGRVETQYF
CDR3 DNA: TGTGCCAGCAGCAGGGACAGGGGGCGAGTTGAGACCCAGTACTTC

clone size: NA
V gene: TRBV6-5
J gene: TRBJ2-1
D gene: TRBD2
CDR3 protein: CASSYLGLVNEQFF
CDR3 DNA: TGTGCCAGCAGTTACTTAGGACTAGTAAATGAGCAGTTCTTC

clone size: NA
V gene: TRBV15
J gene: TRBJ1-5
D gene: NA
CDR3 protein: CATSRDAGSQHF
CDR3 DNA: TGTGCCACCAGCAGAGATGCAGGGTCCCAGCATTTT

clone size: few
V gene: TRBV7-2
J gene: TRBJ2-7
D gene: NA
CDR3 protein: CASSLIVSGPYEQYF
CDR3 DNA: TGTGCCAGCAGCTTAATCGTCAGCGGGCCCTACGAGCAGTACTTC

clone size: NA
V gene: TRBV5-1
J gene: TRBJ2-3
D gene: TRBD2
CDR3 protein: CASSLATSGSDTQYF
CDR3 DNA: TGCGCCAGCAGCTTGGCCACTAGCGGGTCAGATACGCAGTATTTT

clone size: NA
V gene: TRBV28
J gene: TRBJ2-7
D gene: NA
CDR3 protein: CASSLQGNSYEQYF
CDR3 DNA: TGTGCCAGCAGTTTACAGGGGAATTCCTACGAGCAGTACTTC

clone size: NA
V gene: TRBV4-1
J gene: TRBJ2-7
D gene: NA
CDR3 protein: CASSQNRDFSYEQYF
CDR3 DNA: TGCGCCAGCAGCCAAAACCGGGACTTTTCCTACGAGCAGTACTTC

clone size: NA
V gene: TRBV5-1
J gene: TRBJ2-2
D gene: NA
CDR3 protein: CASQGSELNTGELFF
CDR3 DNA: TGCGCCAGCCAAGGTAGCGAGCTGAACACCGGGGAGCTGTTTTTT

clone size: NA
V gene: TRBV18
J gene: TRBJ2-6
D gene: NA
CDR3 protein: CATSGTGANVLTF
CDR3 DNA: TGTGCCACCTCCGGGACAGGGGCCAACGTCCTGACTTTC

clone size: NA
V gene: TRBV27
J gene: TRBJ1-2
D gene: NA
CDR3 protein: CASSWDTNYGYTF
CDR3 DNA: TGTGCCAGCAGTTGGGACACAAACTATGGCTACACCTTC

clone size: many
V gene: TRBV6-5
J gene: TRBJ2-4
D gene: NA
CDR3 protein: CASSVDRKNIQYF
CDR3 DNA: TGTGCCAGCAGCGTCGACAGAAAAAACATTCAGTACTTC

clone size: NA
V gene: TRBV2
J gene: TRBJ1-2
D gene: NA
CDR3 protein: CASSERAGPYGYTF
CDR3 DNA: TGTGCCAGCAGTGAACGTGCAGGGCCCTATGGCTACACCTTC

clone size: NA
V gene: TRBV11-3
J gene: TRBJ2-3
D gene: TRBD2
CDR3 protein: CASSAGLAGGTDTQYF
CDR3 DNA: TGTGCCAGCAGCGCGGGACTAGCGGGAGGCACAGATACGCAGTATTTT

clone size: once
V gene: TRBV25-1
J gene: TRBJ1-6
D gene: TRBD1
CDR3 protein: CASRTQGENSPLHF
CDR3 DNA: TGTGCCAGCAGGACACAGGGGGAGAATTCACCCCTCCACTTT

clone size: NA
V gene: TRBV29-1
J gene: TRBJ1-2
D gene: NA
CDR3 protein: CSVGDYSGGYTF
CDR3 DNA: TGCAGCGTTGGGGACTATTCTGGAGGCTACACCTTC

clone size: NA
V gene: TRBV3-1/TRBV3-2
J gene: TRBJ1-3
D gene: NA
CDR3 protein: CASSQPGYANTIYF
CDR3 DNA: TGTGCCAGCAGCCAACCAGGGTATGCAAACACCATATATTTT

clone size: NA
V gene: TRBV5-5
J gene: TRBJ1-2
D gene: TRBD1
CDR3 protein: CASSWDRRGYTF
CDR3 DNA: TGTGCCAGCAGCTGGGACAGGAGAGGCTACACCTTC

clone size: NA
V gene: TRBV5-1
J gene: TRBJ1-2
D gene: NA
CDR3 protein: CASSSEGHLGYTF
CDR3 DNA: TGCGCCAGCAGCTCAGAGGGCCACCTGGGCTACACCTTC

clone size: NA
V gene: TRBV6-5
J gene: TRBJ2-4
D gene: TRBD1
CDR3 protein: CASSYDRGAKNIQYF
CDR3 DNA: TGTGCCAGCAGTTACGACAGGGGAGCCAAAAACATTCAGTACTTC

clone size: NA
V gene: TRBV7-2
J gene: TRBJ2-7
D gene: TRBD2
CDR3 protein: CASSHGLAGGSYEQYF
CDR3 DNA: TGTGCCAGCAGCCACGGACTAGCGGGAGGATCGTACGAGCAGTACTTC

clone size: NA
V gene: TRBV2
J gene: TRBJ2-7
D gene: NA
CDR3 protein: CASSEAPVDTLPYEQYF
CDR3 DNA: TGTGCCAGCAGTGAAGCGCCCGTAGACACTTTACCATACGAGCAGTACTTC

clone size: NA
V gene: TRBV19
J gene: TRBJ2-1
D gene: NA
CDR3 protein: CASNLGGTYNEQFF
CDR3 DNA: TGTGCCAGTAATTTGGGGGGAACCTACAATGAGCAGTTCTTC

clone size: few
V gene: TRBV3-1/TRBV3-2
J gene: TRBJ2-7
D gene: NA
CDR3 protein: CASSQDTEGTDEQYF
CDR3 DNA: TGTGCCAGCAGCCAAGATACGGAGGGGACGGACGAGCAGTACTTC

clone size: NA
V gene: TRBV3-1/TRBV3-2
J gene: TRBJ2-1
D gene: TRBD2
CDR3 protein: CASSQDWVLADNEQFF
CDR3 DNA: TGTGCCAGCAGCCAAGACTGGGTTCTAGCGGACAATGAGCAGTTCTTC

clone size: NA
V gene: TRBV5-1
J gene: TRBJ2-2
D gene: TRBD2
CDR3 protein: CASSHGLAANTGELFF
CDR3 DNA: TGCGCCAGCAGCCACGGACTAGCGGCGAACACCGGGGAGCTGTTTTTT

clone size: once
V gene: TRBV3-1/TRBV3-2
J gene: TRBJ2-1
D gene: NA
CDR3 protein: CASSQTTTSSYNEQFF
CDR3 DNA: TGTGCCAGCAGCCAAACTACCACTTCCTCCTACAATGAGCAGTTCTTC

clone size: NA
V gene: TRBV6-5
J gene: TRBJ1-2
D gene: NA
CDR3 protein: CASSYSGGGGGYTF
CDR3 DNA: TGTGCCAGCAGTTACTCCGGTGGGGGAGGGGGCTACACCTTC

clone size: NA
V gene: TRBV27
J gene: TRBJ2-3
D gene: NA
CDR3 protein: CASSAPGQSTDTQYF
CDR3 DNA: TGTGCCAGCAGTGCACCGGGACAAAGCACAGATACGCAGTATTTT

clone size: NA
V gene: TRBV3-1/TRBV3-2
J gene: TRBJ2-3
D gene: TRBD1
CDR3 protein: CASSRLGQGSTDTQYF
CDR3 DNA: TGTGCCAGCAGCCGACTGGGACAGGGTTCCACAGATACGCAGTATTTT

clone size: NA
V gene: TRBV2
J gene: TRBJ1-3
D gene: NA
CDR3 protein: CASSASAPPGNTIYF
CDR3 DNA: TGTGCCAGCAGTGCAAGCGCTCCACCTGGAAACACCATATATTTT

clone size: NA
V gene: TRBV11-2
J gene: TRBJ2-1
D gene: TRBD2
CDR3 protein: CASSLLLAGGPYNEQFF
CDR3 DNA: TGTGCCAGCAGCTTACTATTAGCGGGAGGACCGTACAATGAGCAGTTCTTC

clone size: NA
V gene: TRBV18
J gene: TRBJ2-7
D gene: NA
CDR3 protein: CASSPTILWEQYF
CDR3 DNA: TGTGCCAGCTCACCTACTATACTGTGGGAGCAGTACTTC

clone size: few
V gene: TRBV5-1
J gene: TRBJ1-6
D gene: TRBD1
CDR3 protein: CASSLTGQGALPNNSPLHF
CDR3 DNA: TGCGCCAGCAGCTTGACGGGACAGGGGGCCCTACCGAATAATTCACCCCTCCACTTT

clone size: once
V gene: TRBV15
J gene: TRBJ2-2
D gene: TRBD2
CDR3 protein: CATSRGGDTGELFF
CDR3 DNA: TGTGCCACCAGCAGGGGAGGGGACACCGGGGAGCTGTTTTTT

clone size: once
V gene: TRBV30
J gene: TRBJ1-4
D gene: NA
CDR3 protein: CAWKPTTGGEKLFF
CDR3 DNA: TGTGCCTGGAAACCTACTACGGGGGGTGAAAAACTGTTTTTT

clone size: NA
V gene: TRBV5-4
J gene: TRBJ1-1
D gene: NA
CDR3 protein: CASRRDPARAYNTEAFF
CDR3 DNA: TGTGCCAGCAGACGCGATCCAGCGAGGGCCTATAACACTGAAGCTTTCTTT

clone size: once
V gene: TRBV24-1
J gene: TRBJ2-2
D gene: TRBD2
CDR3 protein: CATSDNLAGDNTGELFF
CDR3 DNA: TGTGCCACCAGTGATAATCTAGCGGGGGATAACACCGGGGAGCTGTTTTTT